These 10 T cell receptor beta chains were all obtained from the same sample, sequenced in a study of blood T cell repertoires in COVID-19 (TCRdb year 2020). Receptors were amplified or captured by the immunoSEQ multiplex PCR assay. Not all clones reach the TCRdb copy of this immuneACCESS table, which keeps in-frame sequences only. Checked studies attribute under half of the gap to unresolved V genes and leave the rest unexplained. The sample table shows a few hundred thousand clones, and roughly nine tenths are seen once. The leading ten clones occupy roughly 1.2% of the sample. The sample consisted of peripheral blood. These receptors were taken from a man aged 35 to 55 with acute or convalescent COVID-19.

The chain combines TRBV5-1 with TRBJ2-7; weak D call: TRBD1 (6 bases). This CDR3 has 12 residues. Per the germline V gene, CDR1 is SGHRS and CDR2 is YFSETQ. Trimming stripped 3 bases from V and 5 bases from J, with 9 bases between. In DNA form, the CDR3 reads TGCGCCAGCAGCTATAACAGGGACGAGCAGTACTTC. This encodes CASSYNRDEQYF.

This sequence joins TRBV28 and TRBJ2-5; D is unclear. The CDR3 is made up of 13 amino acids. Germline assignment: CDR1 MDHEN and CDR2 SYDVKM. V lost 1 base to trimming and J lost 7 bases, with 10 bases between them. The chain's CDR3 is CASSLSGFGTQYF. DNA of the CDR3: TGTGCCAGCAGTTTATCCGGGTTCGGGACCCAGTACTTC.

The table lists this clone with a count of one. V usage is TRBV5-6 and J usage is TRBJ1-1; no clear D gene. V lost 1 base, J lost 1 base, and 8 bases lay in between. Germline CDR1 and CDR2: SGHDT and YYEEEE. The CDR3 is 14 residues long. The CDR3 sequence: CASSLLGENTEAFF. The CDR3 DNA reads as TGTGCCAGCAGCTTGTTAGGAGAGAACACTGAAGCTTTCTTT.

The gene calls are TRBV18 and TRBJ2-3, with 7 positions matching TRBD2. CDR1 and CDR2 (germline): KGHSH, LQKENI. V trimming: 3 bases; J trimming: 5 bases; junction bases outside the gene matches: 11. The CDR3 is 16 residues long. CDR3 residues: CASSPTVPGGEDTQYF. In nucleotides, the CDR3 is TGTGCCAGCTCACCGACTGTGCCGGGGGGAGAAGATACGCAGTATTTT.

This sequence joins TRBV5-1 and TRBJ1-2, with 8 positions matching TRBD1. With V trimmed by 4 bases and J by 10 bases, 9 bases remained unmatched. Germline lookup yields CDR1 SGHRS and CDR2 YFSETQ. The CDR3 spans 13 residues. The CDR3 here is CASSIPGQDDYTF. The DNA for the CDR3 is TGCGCCAGCAGCATACCGGGACAGGATGACTACACCTTC. The whole variable domain, filled in from reference TRBV5-1 and TRBJ1-2, reads KAGVTQTPRYLIKTRGQQVTLSCSPISGHRSVSWYQQTPGQGLQFLFEYFSETQRNKGNFPGRFSGRQFSNSRSEMNVSTLELGDSALYLCASSIPGQDDYTFGSGTRLTVV.

The chain is built from TRBV7-2 and TRBJ2-3; TRBD2 might be the D (6 bases). V lost 5 bases and J lost 1, with 19 bases in between. CDR1 and CDR2 from the germline V gene are SGHTA and FQGNSA. The CDR3 runs 17 residues. For the CDR3, the DNA is TGTGCCAGCAGCAAAAACGACGGACTATTGGGCACAGATACGCAGTATTTT. It codes for CASSKNDGLLGTDTQYF.

This chain joins TRBV20-1 and TRBJ1-1, with TRBD1 as a possible D gene (5 bases). The V end was cut by 3 bases, the J end by 2 bases, with 13 bases between. Germline V CDR1 and CDR2: DFQATT, SNEGSKA (reference sequence). This CDR3 has 14 amino acids. CDR3 coding DNA: TGCAGTGCTAGTTTAAGGGGCTACAACACTGAAGCTTTCTTT. Translation gives CSASLRGYNTEAFF.

The chain has TRBV12-3 or TRBV12-4 and TRBJ2-7; 7 nucleotides agree with TRBD1. The V segment lost 6 bases and the J segment 6 bases; nucleotides outside the gene matches: 8. The CDR3 has 13 residues. The CDR3, as DNA: TGTGCCAGCAGAACCGAAGGGGGCTTCGAGCAGTACTTC. This sequence encodes CASRTEGGFEQYF.

This chain connects TRBV28 to TRBJ1-1; the match to TRBD1 covers 8 bases. Germline V CDR1 and CDR2: MDHEN, SYDVKM. The junction had 3 bases not matched to a gene; V was cut back by 2 bases and J by 1 base. This CDR3 region has 15 residues. This CDR3 is CASSLRQGWNTEAFF. DNA of the CDR3: TGTGCCAGCAGTTTACGACAGGGGTGGAACACTGAAGCTTTCTTT.

This clone was counted ten times or more. The rearrangement uses TRBV6-4 and TRBJ2-1; TRBD2 might be the D (5 bases). Germline V gives CDR1 MRHNA, CDR2 SNTAGT. The V and J ends lost 4 bases and 0 bases respectively, with 7 bases between them. The CDR3 is 14 residues long. For the CDR3, the DNA is TGTGCCAGCAGTGGGGAGAGCTCCTACAATGAGCAGTTCTTC. Its protein is CASSGESSYNEQFF.